This TCR beta chain is from a study of CD8+ T cells in alopecia areata. About the study: In an open-label trial, patients got 5 to 10 mg tofacitinib twice daily.

Note on this clone: Its antigen is not known.

Treatment indicated: oral pan-JAK inhibitor, 5-10 mg twice daily. After isolation, RNA underwent reverse transcription to generate cDNA as the sequencing template. Sequencing used immunoSEQ multiplex PCR; TCRdb keeps in-frame clones, though not all of them. Of around 190,000 clones detected, roughly 60% appear once; the ten largest clones hold 1%. The study, taken as a whole, reports: Scalp lesions, especially in alopecia totalis/universalis, had higher clonality than normal scalp. Numerous clones, expanded in lesions, remained in scalp and blood during tofacitinib. The presence of one nonresponder keeps the tie between baseline CD8+ expansion and response uncertain.

Trimming cost V 0 bases and J 3 bases, with 18 bases left between them. There are 17 residues in the CDR3. The germline V gene encodes CDR1 LGHNT and CDR2 FRNRAP. The chain employs TRBV12-5 and TRBJ2-7; D perhaps matches TRBD1 (6 bases). The source material was CD4+ T cells sorted from blood, sampled at week 24, from a patient treated with tofacitinib. The sequence was obtained from a human donor with alopecia areata. For the CDR3, the DNA is TGTGCTAGTGGTTTGGTAGTAGGGGGTACAGGCCTCTACGAGCAGTACTTC. As protein: CASGLVVGGTGLYEQYF. Looking up the rest from reference TRBV12-5 and TRBJ2-7 gives the full variable domain: DARVTQTPRHKVTEMGQEVTMRCQPILGHNTVFWYRQTMMQGLELLAYFRNRAPLDDSGMPKDRFSAEMPDATLATLKIQPSEPRDSAVYFCASGLVVGGTGLYEQYFGPGTRLTVT.